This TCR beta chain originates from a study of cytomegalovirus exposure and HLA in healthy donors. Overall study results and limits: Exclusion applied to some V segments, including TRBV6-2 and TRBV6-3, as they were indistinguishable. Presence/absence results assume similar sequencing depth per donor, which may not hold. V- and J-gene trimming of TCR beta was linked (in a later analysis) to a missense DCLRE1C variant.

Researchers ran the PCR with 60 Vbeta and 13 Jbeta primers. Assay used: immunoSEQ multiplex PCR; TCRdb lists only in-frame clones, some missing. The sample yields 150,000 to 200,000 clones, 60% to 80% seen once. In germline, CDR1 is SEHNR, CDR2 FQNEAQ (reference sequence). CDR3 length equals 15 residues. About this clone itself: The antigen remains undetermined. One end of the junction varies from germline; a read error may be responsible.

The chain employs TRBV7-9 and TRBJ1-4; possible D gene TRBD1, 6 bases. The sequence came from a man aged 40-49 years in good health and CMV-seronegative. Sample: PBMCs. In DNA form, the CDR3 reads TGTTCCAGCAGCTCAACAGGGACCTGGGGGGAAAAACTGTTTTTT. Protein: CSSSSTGTWGEKLFF.